The next 29 T cell receptor beta chains were all read from a single sample in a study of shared T cell receptors in the human thymus. The table came from immunoSEQ multiplex PCR; TCRdb's copy has only in-frame clones and leaves some out. The table includes 500,000 to 550,000 clones, approximately 80% detected once. The data also belong to a second study, concerning human thymus T cells.

Sequencing was carried out using thymocytes. The receptors come from a boy under two years old with a congenital heart defect.

The chain's CDR3 is CASSSKRKSSYNEQFF. CDR3 DNA: TGTGCCAGCAGTTCTAAGCGGAAAAGCTCCTACAATGAGCAGTTCTTC. The chain joins TRBV6-5 to TRBJ2-1; possibly TRBD2 for D (5 bases). The CDR3 is 16 residues long. Trimming cost V 4 bases and J 0 bases, with 13 bases left between them. CDR1 is MNHEY and CDR2 is SVGAGI in the germline V gene.

The chain carries TRBV6-1 and TRBJ1-2; 8 bases are a match to TRBD1. Germline assignment: CDR1 MNHNS and CDR2 SASEGT. This CDR3 has 12 residues. Trimming removed 7 bases from V and 8 bases from J; junction bases left unmatched: 6. This chain's CDR3 is CASIDRGTGYTF. The CDR3 DNA sequence: TGTGCCAGCATTGACAGGGGAACGGGCTACACCTTC.

V is TRBV19 and J is TRBJ2-5; 7 nucleotides align to TRBD1. Germline CDR1 is LNHDA and CDR2 is SQIVND (reference sequence). The CDR3 spans 16 residues. The V and J ends lost 5 bases and 3 bases, in that order; junction bases with no gene match: 12. The CDR3 bases are TGTGCCAGTAGTTCGGAGGCAGGGGGTAGGGAAGAGACCCAGTACTTC. Protein product: CASSSEAGGREETQYF.

This rearrangement joins TRBV5-1 to TRBJ2-7; 11 bases are shared with TRBD2. V gave up 4 bases and J gave up 4 bases; unmatched junction bases: 10. In germline, CDR1 is SGHRS, CDR2 YFSETQ. The CDR3 sequence is 16 residues long. The CDR3 here is CASSTLASGRPYEQYF. The CDR3 DNA reads as TGCGCCAGCAGCACCTTGGCTAGCGGGAGGCCTTACGAGCAGTACTTC.

J is TRBJ2-5 and V is TRBV12-5; 8 bases match TRBD1. The J segment lost 0 bases and the V segment lost 4 bases, leaving 10 bases of the junction unmatched. Per the germline V gene, CDR1 is LGHNT and CDR2 is FRNRAP. The CDR3 sequence is 17 residues long. The CDR3 loop reads CASGSGGPFRYQETQYF. In nucleotides, the CDR3 is TGTGCTAGTGGTTCAGGGGGCCCTTTCAGGTACCAAGAGACCCAGTACTTC.

The chain has TRBV7-9 and TRBJ2-5, with D possibly being TRBD1 (5 bases). Near its end, the DNA agrees better with TRBJ2-7, so the J call may be wrong. Germline assignment: CDR1 SEHNR and CDR2 FQNEAQ (reference sequence). The length of the CDR3 is 14 residues. In nucleotides, the CDR3 is TGTGCCAGCAGCTTAGCGCAGGGCCCCTACGAGCAGTACTTC. This encodes CASSLAQGPYEQYF.

The J gene is TRBJ1-4, the V gene TRBV11-1; D gene uncertain. CDR1 SGHAT and CDR2 FQDESV come from the germline V gene (reference sequence). The V and J ends lost 1 base and 10 bases respectively, with 7 bases between them. This CDR3 contains 12 residues. The CDR3, as DNA: TGTGCCAGCAGCTTAGGTCCGGGAAAACTGTTTTTT. Translated, it gives CASSLGPGKLFF.

V is TRBV18 and J is TRBJ2-3; 7 positions agree with TRBD2. Trimming cost V 3 bases and J 1 base; bases outside gene matches: 13. CDR1 and CDR2 from the germline V gene are KGHSH and LQKENI. CDR3 length equals 18 residues. For the CDR3, the DNA is TGTGCCAGCTCACCCACCCCCGGGGAGGGCCGCGGCACAGATACGCAGTATTTT. Translated: CASSPTPGEGRGTDTQYF.

V is TRBV5-4 and J is TRBJ1-2, with D unclear. CDR1 and CDR2 from the germline V gene are SGHNT and YYREEE (reference sequence). The CDR3 loop spans 13 amino acids. V was cut by 0 bases and J by 2 bases, with 5 bases left in between. Written as DNA, the CDR3 is TGTGCCAGCAGCTTGGACACGAACTATGGCTACACCTTC. Protein product: CASSLDTNYGYTF.

This chain uses TRBV30 with TRBJ1-2; tentatively, D is TRBD1 (6 bases). Germline CDR1 and CDR2: GTSNPN and SVGIG (reference sequence). The CDR3 spans 14 residues. Trimming stripped 4 bases from V and 4 bases from J, with 16 bases between. For the CDR3, the DNA is TGTGCCTGGATCGGGGGGGCTCAATTCTATGGCTACACCTTC. It specifies CAWIGGAQFYGYTF.

This sequence joins TRBV6-5 and TRBJ2-1; TRBD2 matches at 10 bases. The CDR3 length is 15 residues. J lost 3 bases, V lost 5 bases, and 4 bases had no gene match. The germline V gene encodes CDR1 MNHEY and CDR2 SVGAGI. The CDR3 protein is CASSQLAGNYNEQFF. In DNA form, the CDR3 reads TGTGCCAGCAGTCAACTAGCGGGAAACTACAATGAGCAGTTCTTC.

This CDR3 reads CASSLGGTGIPHEQYF. CDR3 nucleotide sequence: TGTGCCAGCAGCTTAGGGGGGACAGGCATACCCCACGAGCAGTACTTC. The genes are TRBV7-8 and TRBJ2-7; TRBD1 agrees at 8 bases. Trimming at V came to 1 base and at J to 5 bases, leaving 10 bases not matched to a gene. Looked up from germline, CDR1 is SGHVS and CDR2 is FQNEAQ. CDR3 length: 16 residues. Supplemented by reference TRBV7-8 and TRBJ2-7, the full variable domain reads GAGVSQSPRYKVAKRGQDVALRCDPISGHVSLFWYQQALGQGPEFLTYFQNEAQLDKSGLPSDRFFAERPEGSVSTLKIQRTQQEDSAVYLCASSLGGTGIPHEQYFGPGTRLTVT.

This clone occurred once. The rearrangement uses TRBV4-2 and TRBJ1-1; the match to TRBD1 covers 11 bases. Germline trimming cut 2 bases from V and 1 base from J; bases unmatched to any gene: 15. The CDR3 has 20 residues. Germline values: CDR1 LGHNA, CDR2 YNFKEQ. The CDR3 spells CASSQCGGIGTGGSNTEAFF. The DNA for the CDR3 is TGTGCCAGCAGCCAATGTGGGGGTATTGGGACAGGGGGGTCGAACACTGAAGCTTTCTTT.

The genes are TRBV7-9 and TRBJ2-2, with unresolved D. Germline V CDR1 and CDR2: SEHNR, FQNEAQ (reference sequence). CDR3 size: 13 residues. V was trimmed by 4 bases and J by 7 bases, leaving 10 bases between them. CDR3 sequence reads: CASSSFGVGELFF. As DNA, the CDR3 is TGTGCCAGCAGCTCCTTTGGAGTCGGGGAGCTGTTTTTT.

The CDR3 region has the DNA TGTGCCAGCAGCCTCCGGGACTCCATTCCCTACGAGCAGTACTTC. The encoded protein is CASSLRDSIPYEQYF. V is TRBV11-2 and J is TRBJ2-7; weak D call: TRBD2 (6 bases). This CDR3 spans 15 amino acids. The V gene lost 5 bases and the J gene lost 2 bases, with 16 bases spanning the gap. CDR1 is SGHAT, CDR2 FQNNGV, per germline.

The chain has TRBV5-6 and TRBJ2-1, with D hard to call. Looked up from germline, CDR1 is SGHDT and CDR2 is YYEEEE. V dropped 4 bases and J dropped 10 bases, with 15 bases sitting between them. CDR3 length equals 13 residues. CDR3 protein: CASSPPTGKEQFF. CDR3 in DNA: TGTGCCAGCAGCCCACCGACTGGAAAAGAGCAGTTCTTC. Filled out from reference TRBV5-6 and TRBJ2-1, the complete variable domain reads DAGVTQSPTHLIKTRGQQVTLRCSPKSGHDTVSWYQQALGQGPQFIFQYYEEEERQRGNFPDRFSGHQFPNYSSELNVNALLLGDSALYLCASSPPTGKEQFFGPGTRLTVL.

This chain links TRBV25-1 with TRBJ1-5; TRBD1 might be the D (5 bases). Germline V gene lookup returns CDR1 MGHDK and CDR2 SYGVNS. V was trimmed by 5 bases and J by 3 bases, leaving 8 bases between them. CDR3 length: 13 residues. The CDR3 spells CASSRGNNQPQHF. CDR3 bases: TGTGCCAGCAGTCGGGGGAACAATCAGCCCCAGCATTTT.

V and J are TRBV4-2 and TRBJ1-3; 11 nucleotides line up with TRBD1. The CDR3 sequence is 23 residues long. J was trimmed by 3 bases and V by 2 bases; bases with no gene match: 24. CDR1 and CDR2 from the germline V gene are LGHNA and YNFKEQ. The CDR3 reads CASSQRPPPLRDRGKKVGNTIYF. The CDR3 nucleotides read TGTGCCAGCAGCCAACGACCACCCCCACTCCGGGACAGGGGGAAAAAGGTTGGAAACACCATATATTTT.

This chain uses TRBV6-5 with TRBJ2-3; tentative D call: TRBD2 (5 bases). The V gene lost 8 bases and the J gene lost 1 base, with 10 bases spanning the gap. The CDR3 totals 13 residues. Germline CDR1 reads MNHEY; CDR2 reads SVGAGI. CDR3 in DNA: TGTGCCAGCCGGGCGCGGGGCACAGATACGCAGTATTTT. This codes for CASRARGTDTQYF.

The chain has TRBV30 and TRBJ2-7; 10 nucleotides agree with TRBD2. V was clipped by 3 bases and J by 4 bases; unmatched bases: 9. The CDR3 spans 15 residues. Germline V lookup: CDR1 GTSNPN, CDR2 SVGIG (reference sequence). The CDR3 DNA is TGTGCCTGGAGCGGGAGCGGGAGGGCCCTTTACGAGCAGTACTTC. Protein sequence: CAWSGSGRALYEQYF. Combining the CDR3 with reference TRBV30 and TRBJ2-7 gives the whole variable domain SQTIHQWPATLVQPVGSPLSLECTVEGTSNPNLYWYRQAAGRGLQLLFYSVGIGQISSEVPQNLSASRPQDRQFILSSKKLLLSDSGFYLCAWSGSGRALYEQYFGPGTRLTVT.

The chain uses TRBV18 and TRBJ1-5, with 9 bases matching TRBD1. The junction had 2 bases not matched to a gene; V was cut back by 4 bases and J by 1 base. Germline V gene data show CDR1 as KGHSH and CDR2 as LQKENI. The CDR3 has 15 amino acids. CDR3 DNA sequence: TGTGCCAGCTCACACGGGACAGGGAGCAATCAGCCCCAGCATTTT. Residues: CASSHGTGSNQPQHF. Full variable domain (missing parts from reference TRBV18 and TRBJ1-5): NAGVMQNPRHLVRRRGQEARLRCSPMKGHSHVYWYRQLPEEGLKFMVYLQKENIIDESGMPKERFSAEFPKEGPSILRIQQVVRGDSAAYFCASSHGTGSNQPQHFGDGTRLSIL.

This chain joins TRBV11-2 and TRBJ2-7; 11 positions match TRBD2. V was pared by 5 bases and J by 7 bases, with 10 bases of the junction left unmatched. CDR1 and CDR2 (germline): SGHAT, FQNNGV. The CDR3 covers 15 residues. CDR3 nucleotides: TGTGCCAGCAGCGCAAATACTAGCGGGAGAGGGGAGCAGTACTTC. Protein: CASSANTSGRGEQYF.

The chain carries TRBV12-5 and TRBJ1-3, with D uncertain. Germline V gene data show CDR1 as LGHNT and CDR2 as FRNRAP. The length of the CDR3 is 16 residues. The V end was cut by 2 bases, the J end by 0 bases, with 11 bases between. The CDR3 nucleotides are TGTGCTAGTGGTTTGAAAGTAGGGAGCTCTGGAAACACCATATATTTT. This sequence encodes CASGLKVGSSGNTIYF.

This chain joins TRBV9 and TRBJ2-5; TRBD2 agrees at 8 bases. This CDR3 comprises 17 residues. V lost 2 bases and J lost 1; bases outside the gene matches: 10. Germline assignment: CDR1 SGDLS and CDR2 YYNGEE. Written as DNA, the CDR3 is TGTGCCAGCAGCGTCAATCAGACTAGCGCACCCCAAGAGACCCAGTACTTC. Its translation is CASSVNQTSAPQETQYF.

This chain joins TRBV5-1 and TRBJ1-2; 8 bases fit TRBD1. Trimming removed 3 bases from V and 8 bases from J; junction bases left unmatched: 9. CDR3 length: 14 residues. Germline loops: CDR1 SGHRS, CDR2 YFSETQ. CDR3 loop: CASSSGTGGFGYTF. The CDR3 nucleotides are TGCGCCAGCAGCTCGGGGACAGGAGGGTTCGGCTACACCTTC.

The chain has TRBV12-5 and TRBJ2-7; D is possibly TRBD2 (5 bases). Per the germline V gene, CDR1 is LGHNT and CDR2 is FRNRAP. Deletions cut 3 bases from V and 5 bases from J, with 23 bases between. This CDR3 is 17 amino acids long. The CDR3, as DNA: TGTGCTAGTGGTTTCGTGTCGTATGAGGGTATTGGTGACGAGCAGTACTTC. It yields the protein CASGFVSYEGIGDEQYF.

This clone was recorded once. The chain employs TRBV27 and TRBJ1-3; D gene ambiguous. This CDR3 comprises 15 residues. Germline CDR1 MNHEY, CDR2 SMNVEV (reference sequence). Trimming removed 6 bases at V and 0 bases at J, with 12 bases between. CDR3 sequence reads: CASSPRGDSGNTIYF. The CDR3 nucleotides are TGTGCCAGCAGCCCAAGAGGCGACTCTGGAAACACCATATATTTT.

The V gene is TRBV5-4, the J gene TRBJ2-3; 8 bases are shared with TRBD2. V lost 4 bases and J lost 2; bases outside the gene matches: 21. The CDR3 spans 20 residues. The V gene's germline CDR1 is SGHNT and CDR2 YYREEE (reference sequence). CDR3 sequence: CASSLAGGLAGGGDTDTQYF. CDR3 sequence (DNA): TGTGCCAGCAGCCTTGCGGGCGGGCTAGCGGGTGGGGGGGACACAGATACGCAGTATTTT.

CDR3 amino acids: CASSSLTGDTGELFF. DNA of the CDR3: TGTGCCAGCAGTTCTCTGACAGGGGACACCGGGGAGCTGTTTTTT. The chain uses TRBV6-5 and TRBJ2-2, with 8 bases fitting TRBD1. The V gene's germline CDR1 is MNHEY and CDR2 SVGAGI. CDR3 length: 15 amino acids. J lost 3 bases, V lost 4 bases, and 4 bases had no gene match.